This T cell receptor beta chain is drawn from a study of OX40 agonist ivuxolimab in advanced cancers. V lost 7 bases to trimming and J lost 0 bases, with 12 bases between them. Germline lookup yields CDR1 SEHNR and CDR2 FQNEAQ (reference sequence). The CDR3 spans 14 residues. TCRdb's copy holds only in-frame clones and misses some; the assay was immunoSEQ multiplex PCR. The data contain roughly 74,000 clones, about 92% of them singletons. The chain has TRBV7-9 and TRBJ2-5; D is uncertain. The sample was CD4+ or CD8+ T cells sorted from blood, taken in a trial of the OX40 agonist ivuxolimab. The receptor's source is an adult with an advanced solid tumor such as melanoma, head and neck, liver or kidney cancer. CDR3 in amino acids: CASTIPGHQETQYF. The DNA of the CDR3 is TGTGCCAGCACCATACCCGGACACCAAGAGACCCAGTACTTC.